A single sample is the source of the 6 T cell receptor beta chains below, sequenced in a study of glioma-infiltrating T cells. Amplification of TCR alpha and beta CDR3 regions from RNA used iRepertoire nested multiplex PCR. TCRdb itself ran the multiplex PCR reads through MiXCR, one entry per CDR3 protein. The data contain around 190,000 distinct CDR3 sequences, more than 35% of them seen just once; the ten biggest clones take up 5.2%. Sequencing was performed on glioma tissue, nonneoplastic brain tissue, or PBMCs (not recorded which). These TCRs come from a human donor with low-grade glioma or glioblastoma, undergoing nonglioma brain surgery, or in good health (not recorded which).

This clonotype was counted at least ten times. The J gene is TRBJ1-5, the V gene TRBV2, with D perhaps matching TRBD1 (5 bases). The V and J ends lost 7 bases and 7 bases respectively, with 14 bases between them. Looked up from germline, CDR1 is SNHLY and CDR2 is FYNNEI. This CDR3 region has 13 residues. CDR3 DNA sequence: TGTGCCAGCAACGAGCGGGGGATGCAGCCCCAGCATTTT. Its protein is CASNERGMQPQHF.

Ten or more counts support this clonotype. The J gene is TRBJ2-3, the V gene TRBV28; D may correspond to TRBD1 or TRBD2 (6 bases each). Germline-derived CDR1 and CDR2 are MDHEN and SYDVKM. The CDR3 is 15 amino acids. V was shortened by 7 bases and J by 2 bases, with 16 bases between the two germline ends. CDR3: CASIPGGPPTDTQYF. CDR3 nucleotides: TGTGCCAGCATCCCCGGGGGCCCACCCACAGATACGCAGTATTTT.

This clonotype was seen many times. J is TRBJ2-4 and V is TRBV28; TRBD1 matches at 9 bases. The germline CDR1 and CDR2 sequences are MDHEN and SYDVKM. The CDR3 spans 14 residues. V lost 2 bases to trimming and J lost 6 bases; unmatched junction nucleotides: 2. The CDR3 spells CASSLGQGTNIQYF. The CDR3 DNA reads TGTGCCAGCAGTTTAGGACAGGGGACAAACATTCAGTACTTC.

The chain couples TRBV27 to TRBJ2-3, with no clear D. Germline-derived CDR1 and CDR2 are MNHEY and SMNVEV (reference sequence). The CDR3 extends over 14 amino acids. V was cut by 4 bases and J by 0 bases, with 8 bases left in between. CDR3 in amino acids: CASSSQASTDTQYF. The DNA for the CDR3 is TGTGCCAGCAGTTCACAAGCTAGCACAGATACGCAGTATTTT.

The sample holds one count of this clonotype. The chain employs TRBV19 and TRBJ2-1; D may correspond to TRBD1 or TRBD2 (5 bases each). Germline V gene data show CDR1 as LNHDA and CDR2 as SQIVND (reference sequence). CDR3 length: 16 amino acids. The germline V and J ends were trimmed by 0 bases and 2 bases, with 11 bases remaining between them. CDR3 amino acids: CASSIDIEGTYNEQFF. For the CDR3, the DNA is TGTGCCAGTAGTATAGATATAGAGGGGACCTACAATGAGCAGTTCTTC.

The chain carries TRBV12-3 or TRBV12-4 and TRBJ2-7, with 14 bases lining up with TRBD2. The CDR3 spans 15 residues. V dropped 11 bases and J dropped 5; count of bases not matched to a gene: 11. CDR3 loop: CASRWTSGRTDEQYF. The CDR3 nucleotides are TGTGCCTCCCGGTGGACTAGCGGGAGGACGGACGAGCAGTACTTC.